One sample yielded the 3 T cell receptor beta chains listed below, sequenced in a study of identifying expanded T cells in peripheral blood. The table came from immunoSEQ multiplex PCR; TCRdb's copy has only in-frame clones and leaves some out. The table has tens of thousands of clones, 80% to 90% seen once. Sequencing was done on a sample of blood. The receptors come from a person between 18 and 70 years old in good health.

The CDR3 spells CASSQDYRDSTEAFF. The DNA of the CDR3 is TGTGCCAGCAGCCAAGACTACAGGGATTCCACTGAAGCTTTCTTT. The J gene is TRBJ1-1, the V gene TRBV4-2, with TRBD1 as a possible D gene (6 bases). The V and J ends lost 0 bases and 4 bases respectively, with 12 bases between them. This CDR3 comprises 15 residues. Germline lookup yields CDR1 LGHNA and CDR2 YNFKEQ.

V usage is TRBV7-9 and J usage is TRBJ1-5; D is possibly TRBD1 (5 bases). CDR1 is SEHNR and CDR2 is FQNEAQ in the germline V gene (reference sequence). Trimming removed 4 bases from V and 5 bases from J, with 15 bases in between. The CDR3 contains 15 residues. CDR3 residues: CASSSMGGAHQPQHF. DNA of the CDR3: TGTGCCAGCAGCTCTATGGGAGGGGCTCATCAGCCCCAGCATTTT.

This rearrangement joins TRBV5-6 to TRBJ2-7, with D possibly being TRBD2 (5 bases). This CDR3 region has 13 residues. Between the trimmed V and J ends, which lost 0 bases and 5 bases, there was a span of 9 bases. Germline CDR1 is SGHDT and CDR2 is YYEEEE. The CDR3 reads CASSLGGRDEQYF. In DNA form, the CDR3 reads TGTGCCAGCAGCTTGGGAGGGCGGGACGAGCAGTACTTC.